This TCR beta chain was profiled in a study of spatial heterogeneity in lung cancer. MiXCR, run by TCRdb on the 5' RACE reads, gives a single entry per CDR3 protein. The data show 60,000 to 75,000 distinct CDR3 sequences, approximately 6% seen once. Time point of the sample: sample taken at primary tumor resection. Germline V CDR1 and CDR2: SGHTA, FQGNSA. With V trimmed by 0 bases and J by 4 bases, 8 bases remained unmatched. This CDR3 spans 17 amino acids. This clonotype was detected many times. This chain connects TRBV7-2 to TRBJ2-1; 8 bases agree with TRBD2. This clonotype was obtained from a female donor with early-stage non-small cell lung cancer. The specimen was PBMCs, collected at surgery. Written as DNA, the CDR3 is TGTGCCAGCAGCTTAGCCGTGGGAGGCGGGGGGTACAATGAGCAGTTCTTC. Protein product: CASSLAVGGGGYNEQFF.